This is a list of T cell receptor beta chains from one sample in a study of CD8 T cells in Susac syndrome. TCRdb redid the calling of the immunoSEQ multiplex PCR reads with MiXCR, one entry per CDR3 protein. The sample contains about 290,000 distinct CDR3 sequences, 85% of which appear only once. Specimen: CD8+ T cells from PBMCs. These receptors originate from a human donor with multiple sclerosis. The CDR3 runs from the conserved cysteine through the conserved F or W. D genes are given only for firm matches. Expanded clones are given a class, and other clones once, few, many or no size at all.

j_call cdr3_length v_call clone_size d_call cdr3_nt cdr3_aa
TRBJ2-1 16 TRBV4-1 few TRBD2 TGCGCCAGCAGCCAGGGCACTAGCGGGATCTACAATGAGCAGTTCTTC CASSQGTSGIYNEQFF
TRBJ2-1 14 TRBV30 - TRBD2 TGTGCCTGGAGTACTATAGCGGGAGTTCATGAGCAGTTCTTC CAWSTIAGVHEQFF
TRBJ2-7 16 TRBV7-9 - - TGTGCCAGTACCCGAGAACTGGGGGCGAGCTCCTACGAGCAGTACTTC CASTRELGASSYEQYF
TRBJ2-3 16 TRBV20-1 - TRBD2 TGCAGTGCTAGAGAGTGGAGCGGGAGGGGGACAGATACGCAGTATTTT CSAREWSGRGTDTQYF
TRBJ1-3 15 TRBV5-4 - - TGTGCCAGCAGCCCAGGGTCGACCTCTGGAAACACCATATATTTT CASSPGSTSGNTIYF
TRBJ2-7 19 TRBV7-6 - - TGTGCCAGCAGCTTAGTAGAGGGGGATTGGACAGCCGCTTCCTACGAGCAGTACTTC CASSLVEGDWTAASYEQYF
TRBJ2-7 16 TRBV14 - - TGTGCCAGCAGCCAAGATCGATGGCTCCCCGAAGGCGAGCAGTACTTC CASSQDRWLPEGEQYF
TRBJ2-2 15 TRBV10-2 - TRBD2 TGCGCCAGCGAGCGGGAGCCCGGAGGAACCGGGGAGCTGTTTTTT CASEREPGGTGELFF
TRBJ2-1 14 TRBV5-1 many - TGCGCCAGCAGCTTCTCAGGGGCCTACAATGAGCAGTTCTTC CASSFSGAYNEQFF
TRBJ1-1 14 TRBV28 once TRBD1 TGTGCCAGCAGTTTAACAGGGGGTGGGGCTGAAGCTTTCTTT CASSLTGGGAEAFF
TRBJ2-5 14 TRBV28 - - TGTGCCAGCAGTTTAATGAGGGCTCGGGAGACCCAGTACTTC CASSLMRARETQYF
TRBJ2-1 14 TRBV5-4 - - TGTGCCAGCAGCGAAATAGCGGAGTACAATGAGCAGTTCTTC CASSEIAEYNEQFF
TRBJ1-2 13 TRBV3-1 - - TGTGCCAGCAGACCGGACGGAGTCTATGGCTACACCTTC CASRPDGVYGYTF
TRBJ2-7 15 TRBV28 - - TGTGCCAGCAGCTCCCACAGGGTCTCCTCCTACGAGCAGTACTTC CASSSHRVSSYEQYF